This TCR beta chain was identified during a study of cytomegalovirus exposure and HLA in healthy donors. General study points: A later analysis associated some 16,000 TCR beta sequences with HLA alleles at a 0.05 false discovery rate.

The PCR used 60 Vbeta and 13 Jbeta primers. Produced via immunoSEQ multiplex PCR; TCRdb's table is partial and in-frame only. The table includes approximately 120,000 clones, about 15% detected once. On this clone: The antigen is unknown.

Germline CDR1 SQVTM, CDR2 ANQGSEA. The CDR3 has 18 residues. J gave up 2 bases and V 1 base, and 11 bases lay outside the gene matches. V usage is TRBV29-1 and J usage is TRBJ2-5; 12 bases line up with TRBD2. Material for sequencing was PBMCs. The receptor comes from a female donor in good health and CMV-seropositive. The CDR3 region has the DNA TGCAGCGTTGAAGGGTTGGCTAGCGGGAGGGCCGGTCAAGAGACCCAGTACTTC. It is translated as CSVEGLASGRAGQETQYF.